This T cell receptor (beta chain) was sequenced for a study of blood T cells in healthy people across ages. PCR was performed a second time for roughly 6 to 12 cycles using a sample-barcoded 5' primer and a J-beta primer mix. TCRdb re-analysed the 5' RACE reads in MiXCR, keeping a single row per CDR3 protein. The sample yields 1.4 million or so distinct CDR3 sequences, roughly two fifths seen once. In regard to this clonotype: A junction boundary mismatches the germline segment, possibly from a read error.

The CDR3 runs to 18 residues. The germline V gene has CDR1 LGHNA and CDR2 YNFKEQ. Material for sequencing was blood. The receptor was derived from a woman aged 18 to 35 in good health. V is TRBV4-2 and J is TRBJ1-5; D call uncertain. The CDR3 loop reads CARSQGYSSRIGNQPQHF. For the CDR3, the DNA is TGTGCCCGCAGCCAAGGTTACAGCAGTCGTATAGGCAATCAGCCCCAGCATTTT.